A single sample gave rise to the 32 T cell receptor beta chains below, sequenced in a study of blood T cell repertoires in COVID-19 (dated by TCRdb to about 2020). Library preparation used the immunoSEQ multiplex PCR assay. What TCRdb holds here is the immuneACCESS table cut down to in-frame rearrangements. Part of the clones is not present; checked against another copy, under half of the missing clones reflect an unresolved V gene, and the others are unexplained. Recorded for this sample are about 80,000 clones; roughly 80% of them occurred a single time. The top ten clones comprise 15% to 19% of the sample. The sequenced sample was peripheral blood. These receptors all come from an elderly woman with acute or convalescent COVID-19.

This clone was observed a handful of times. The J gene is TRBJ1-5, the V gene TRBV27; 7 positions agree with TRBD1. Trimming at V came to 5 bases and at J to 5 bases, leaving 3 bases not matched to a gene. CDR3 size: 13 residues. Germline V gene sequence: CDR1 MNHEY, CDR2 SMNVEV (reference sequence). The CDR3 loop is CASSPDRYQPQHF. As DNA, the CDR3 is TGTGCCAGCAGTCCGGACAGGTATCAGCCCCAGCATTTT.

J is TRBJ1-3 and V is TRBV18; D remains unclear. V was cut by 2 bases and J by 4 bases, with 6 bases left in between. The CDR3 is made up of 13 amino acids. In germline, CDR1 is KGHSH, CDR2 LQKENI. CDR3 nucleotides: TGTGCCAGCTCACCAACCAGGGGAAACACCATATATTTT. Encoded protein: CASSPTRGNTIYF. The full variable domain, its missing parts supplied by reference TRBV18 and TRBJ1-3, is NAGVMQNPRHLVRRRGQEARLRCSPMKGHSHVYWYRQLPEEGLKFMVYLQKENIIDESGMPKERFSAEFPKEGPSILRIQQVVRGDSAAYFCASSPTRGNTIYFGEGSWLTVV.

The chain is built from TRBV10-1 and TRBJ1-5; 8 bases map to TRBD1. Germline trimming cut 6 bases from V and 2 bases from J; bases unmatched to any gene: 3. The CDR3 runs to 14 residues. Germline V gene sequence: CDR1 WNHNN, CDR2 SYGVQD (reference sequence). CDR3 sequence: CASRDRVCNQPQHF. In DNA, the CDR3 is TGCGCCAGCAGGGACAGGGTGTGCAATCAGCCCCAGCATTTT.

This sequence joins TRBV19 and TRBJ2-7, with 9 bases lining up with TRBD1. The CDR3 totals 15 residues. Germline CDR1 LNHDA, CDR2 SQIVND (reference sequence). The J segment lost 1 base and the V segment lost 1 base, leaving 2 bases of the junction unmatched. CDR3 bases: TGTGCCAGTAGTATAGTAGGGACAGGGTCCTACGAGCAGTACTTC. Its translation: CASSIVGTGSYEQYF.

J is TRBJ2-3 and V is TRBV4-2; TRBD1 might be the D (5 bases). V was shortened by 0 bases and J by 3 bases, with 10 bases between the two germline ends. The CDR3 totals 15 residues. CDR1 is LGHNA and CDR2 is YNFKEQ in the germline V gene. The CDR3 nucleotides are TGTGCCAGCAGCCAAGACCCCAAGGGGACAGATACGCAGTATTTT. Translating it yields CASSQDPKGTDTQYF.

The rearrangement uses TRBV18 and TRBJ1-3; 7 nucleotides match TRBD1. Germline CDR1 and CDR2: KGHSH and LQKENI. The CDR3 has 14 residues. The ends lost 0 bases at V and 4 bases at J; junction bases unmatched: 0. The CDR3 region is CASSPPTGGNTIYF. CDR3 bases: TGTGCCAGCTCACCACCGACAGGGGGAAACACCATATATTTT.

The V gene is TRBV7-6, the J gene TRBJ1-1, with D perhaps matching TRBD1 (5 bases). Germline V gives CDR1 SGHVS, CDR2 FNYEAQ. The CDR3 totals 16 residues. Trimming pared 0 bases from V and 3 bases from J, leaving 14 bases between. The CDR3 region has the DNA TGTGCCAGCAGCTTAGCTTCCGGGGGTGGGTACACTGAAGCTTTCTTT. This sequence encodes CASSLASGGGYTEAFF.

The chain recombines TRBV7-8 with TRBJ1-1, with a tentative D call TRBD1 (5 bases). This CDR3 is built from 16 residues. V was trimmed by 5 bases and J by 0 bases, leaving 16 bases between them. Germline V gene data show CDR1 as SGHVS and CDR2 as FQNEAQ. The CDR3 sequence is CASSRAGGRLNTEAFF. For the CDR3, the DNA is TGTGCCAGCAGCCGCGCGGGGGGGAGGTTGAACACTGAAGCTTTCTTT.

This chain links TRBV11-2 with TRBJ2-1; 11 nucleotides line up with TRBD2. This CDR3 has 15 amino acids. The J segment lost 4 bases and the V segment lost 5 bases, leaving 4 bases of the junction unmatched. Germline values: CDR1 SGHAT, CDR2 FQNNGV. CDR3 DNA sequence: TGTGCCAGCAGCCAGACTAGCGGGGAGTACAATGAGCAGTTCTTC. Its protein is CASSQTSGEYNEQFF.

This clone was counted at least ten times. This chain connects TRBV29-1 to TRBJ2-7; 7 nucleotides align to TRBD1. This CDR3 has 13 amino acids. V shed 3 bases and J 7 bases; nucleotides not matched to a gene: 9. Germline-derived CDR1 and CDR2 are SQVTM and ANQGSEA. The CDR3 reads CSVEGQGVGEQYF. The CDR3 region has the DNA TGCAGCGTTGAGGGTCAGGGGGTAGGGGAGCAGTACTTC.

This clone occurred once. The genes are TRBV12-5 and TRBJ1-2, with D possibly TRBD1 on 6 matching bases. Trimming cost V 1 base and J 6 bases, with 9 bases left between them. The CDR3 runs to 13 residues. The germline gives CDR1 LGHNT, CDR2 FRNRAP. CDR3 protein: CASGLGGLDGYTF. CDR3 nucleotide sequence: TGTGCTAGTGGTTTGGGGGGGCTGGATGGCTACACCTTC.

This clone turned up a few times. The V gene is TRBV29-1, the J gene TRBJ2-7; tentatively, D is TRBD2 (6 bases). Germline CDR1 is SQVTM and CDR2 is ANQGSEA. This CDR3 region has 14 residues. The V gene lost 0 bases and the J gene lost 2 bases, with 11 bases spanning the gap. Here the CDR3 DNA reads TGCAGCGTTGAAGATCGTACGGGGGCCTACGAGCAGTACTTC. It encodes CSVEDRTGAYEQYF.

V usage is TRBV7-9 and J usage is TRBJ1-6; perhaps TRBD1 as D (5 bases). Germline V gene sequence: CDR1 SEHNR, CDR2 FQNEAQ (reference sequence). This CDR3 has 15 residues. V lost 7 bases to trimming and J lost 7 bases, with 17 bases between them. The CDR3 region is CASNLAGGGNSPLHF. CDR3 in DNA: TGTGCCAGCAACCTAGCGGGGGGAGGCAATTCACCCCTCCACTTT.

The chain has TRBV14 and TRBJ2-5; D is possibly TRBD2 (5 bases). The CDR3 extends over 16 amino acids. Deletions cut 1 base from V and 2 bases from J, with 14 bases between. The germline V gene has CDR1 SGHDN and CDR2 FVKESK. Written as DNA, the CDR3 is TGTGCCAGCAGCCAAGGTTGGGGAGTGAGTCAAGAGACCCAGTACTTC. Translated: CASSQGWGVSQETQYF.

V is TRBV5-1 and J is TRBJ2-3; 7 bases are shared with TRBD2. With V trimmed by 2 bases and J by 1 base, 7 bases remained unmatched. The germline V gene has CDR1 SGHRS and CDR2 YFSETQ. The CDR3 is made up of 16 amino acids. The CDR3 protein is CASSFPSGAGTDTQYF. The CDR3 DNA is TGCGCCAGCAGCTTTCCAAGCGGGGCCGGCACAGATACGCAGTATTTT.

The CDR3, as DNA: TGCGCCAACCTACTAGCGCCCGAGCAGTACTTC. This sequence encodes CANLLAPEQYF. The V gene is TRBV10-2, the J gene TRBJ2-7, with 7 bases fitting TRBD2. This CDR3 spans 11 amino acids. Germline CDR1 is WSHSY and CDR2 is SAAADI. The J segment lost 6 bases and the V segment lost 10 bases, leaving 6 bases of the junction unmatched.

This chain connects TRBV3-1 (or the pseudogene TRBV3-2) to TRBJ2-5; 8 bases are a match to TRBD1. CDR3 length: 14 residues. Losses at the gene ends were 5 bases for V and 4 bases for J; bases not matched to a gene: 6. Germline V gives CDR1 LGHDT, CDR2 YNNKEL (reference sequence). This chain's CDR3 is CASSAVDRAETQYF. The CDR3 region has the DNA TGTGCCAGCAGCGCGGTGGACAGGGCAGAGACCCAGTACTTC.

CDR3 sequence: CASSRDSGGDNEQFF. DNA of the CDR3: TGTGCCAGCAGCCGCGACAGCGGGGGGGATAATGAGCAGTTCTTC. The rearrangement joins TRBV4-2 to TRBJ2-1; 10 nucleotides line up with TRBD2. The CDR3 sequence is 15 residues long. V was clipped by 4 bases and J by 7 bases; unmatched bases: 7. Germline CDR1 is LGHNA and CDR2 is YNFKEQ.

This clone has just a few counts. V gene TRBV9 combines with J gene TRBJ1-1; D perhaps matches TRBD1 (5 bases). Trimming took off 4 bases at V and 1 base at J, with 8 bases between the two ends. CDR1 SGDLS and CDR2 YYNGEE come from the germline V gene. This CDR3 has 13 amino acids. This CDR3 reads CASSFGQNTEAFF. For the CDR3, the DNA is TGTGCCAGCAGCTTTGGACAGAACACTGAAGCTTTCTTT.

A few counts support this clone. The V and J genes are TRBV6-6 and TRBJ1-4; the match to TRBD1 covers 7 bases. This CDR3 has 14 amino acids. The ends lost 7 bases at V and 6 bases at J; junction bases unmatched: 8. The germline V gene encodes CDR1 MNHNY and CDR2 SVGAGI (reference sequence). The CDR3 nucleotides are TGTGCCAGCAACGACAGGACAGGCGATGAAAAACTGTTTTTT. This translates into CASNDRTGDEKLFF.

CDR3 nucleotide sequence: TGTGCCAGCAGCTCTAGAAGGGACACGTCTGGAAACACCATATATTTT. The encoded protein is CASSSRRDTSGNTIYF. V usage is TRBV7-6 and J usage is TRBJ1-3; TRBD1 might be the D (6 bases). This CDR3 has 16 amino acids. V shed 4 bases and J shed 1 base, with 14 bases lying between them. Per the germline V gene, CDR1 is SGHVS and CDR2 is FNYEAQ.

The chain is built from TRBV2 and TRBJ1-6, with D possibly being TRBD1 (5 bases). CDR1 is SNHLY and CDR2 is FYNNEI in the germline V gene. This CDR3 contains 15 residues. The V gene lost 5 bases and the J gene lost 7 bases, with 15 bases spanning the gap. The CDR3 protein is CASSPQGSENSPLHF. Here the CDR3 DNA reads TGTGCCAGCAGTCCCCAGGGTTCGGAGAATTCACCCCTCCACTTT.

The chain has TRBV11-3 and TRBJ2-5; 9 nucleotides line up with TRBD2. The CDR3 sequence is 16 residues long. The germline V gene encodes CDR1 SGHNT and CDR2 YENEEA. J was trimmed by 1 base and V by 5 bases; bases with no gene match: 8. The CDR3 protein is CASSRRSGGPQETQYF. Written as DNA, the CDR3 is TGTGCCAGCAGCCGCCGGAGCGGGGGGCCCCAAGAGACCCAGTACTTC.

V usage is TRBV6-2 or TRBV6-3 and J usage is TRBJ1-1; a weak D match, TRBD1 (5 bases). The CDR3 runs 15 residues. Germline CDR1 MNHEY, CDR2 SVGEGT. Trimming took 6 bases from V and 3 from J, leaving 17 bases between them. CDR3 sequence reads: CASSPRQFIDTEAFF. In nucleotides, the CDR3 is TGTGCCAGCAGCCCCCGACAGTTTATAGACACTGAAGCTTTCTTT.

The chain is built from TRBV6-5 and TRBJ1-2; TRBD1 matches 7 bases. CDR1 and CDR2 from the germline V gene are MNHEY and SVGAGI. The CDR3 is 12 amino acids. After removal of 6 bases from V and 4 bases from J, the junction contained 2 bases not matched to a gene. The CDR3 DNA sequence: TGTGCCAGCAGAGGGACAGTCTATGGCTACACCTTC. Translated: CASRGTVYGYTF.

The chain carries TRBV19 and TRBJ2-6; D call uncertain. This CDR3 spans 17 amino acids. Germline CDR1 reads LNHDA; CDR2 reads SQIVND (reference sequence). Trimming left V 1 base short and J 0 bases short, with 10 bases between. CDR3 coding DNA: TGTGCCAGTAGTATAGCGTCGAGGTTCTCTGGGGCCAACGTCCTGACTTTC. Translated: CASSIASRFSGANVLTF.

This clone was recorded a few times. The J gene is TRBJ1-2, the V gene TRBV24-1; the D gene is possibly TRBD1 (5 bases). Trimming cost V 2 bases and J 8 bases, with 14 bases left between them. The CDR3 has 14 residues. From germline, CDR1 is KGHDR and CDR2 SFDVKD. Written as DNA, the CDR3 is TGTGCCACCAGTGATTCCTCAGGGCCTGTGGGCTACACCTTC. Residues: CATSDSSGPVGYTF.

This chain uses TRBV6-5 with TRBJ1-6, with TRBD1 identical over 11 bases. This CDR3 spans 13 amino acids. Per the germline V gene, CDR1 is MNHEY and CDR2 is SVGAGI. The trim removed 7 bases at V and 9 bases at J, leaving 2 bases unmatched. The CDR3 region is CASIGTGGSPLHF. The CDR3 region has the DNA TGTGCCAGCATAGGGACAGGGGGTTCACCCCTCCACTTT.

The CDR3 region has the DNA TGTGCCAGCAGCTCCCCAGGCGCAGGGAAGGGGCGCGGCTACACCTTC. Protein sequence: CASSSPGAGKGRGYTF. The genes are TRBV7-2 and TRBJ1-2, with TRBD1 as a possible D gene (5 bases). Germline V CDR1 and CDR2: SGHTA, FQGNSA. CDR3 length: 16 amino acids. The V gene lost 4 bases and the J gene lost 8 bases, with 23 bases spanning the gap.

This clone was recorded only once. V and J are TRBV19 and TRBJ1-6, with 8 bases matching TRBD1. The CDR3 sequence is 18 residues long. V trimming: 7 bases; J trimming: 10 bases; junction bases outside the gene matches: 21. Germline loops: CDR1 LNHDA, CDR2 SQIVND (reference sequence). DNA for the CDR3: TGTGCCAGTACCCCTCCTACGGCAGGGGGCGCGAGTCGGTCACCCCTCCACTTT. Its translation is CASTPPTAGGASRSPLHF.

This chain joins TRBV7-2 and TRBJ2-1, with TRBD2 matching 9 bases. Germline-derived CDR1 and CDR2 are SGHTA and FQGNSA. The junction had 10 bases not matched to a gene; V was cut back by 6 bases and J by 4 bases. This CDR3 has 16 amino acids. The CDR3 loop reads CASRIAGGRGYNEQFF. CDR3 DNA sequence: TGTGCCAGCAGGATTGCGGGGGGGCGGGGGTACAATGAGCAGTTCTTC. The complete variable domain, with remaining parts taken from reference TRBV7-2 and TRBJ2-1, reads GAGVSQSPSNKVTEKGKDVELRCDPISGHTALYWYRQSLGQGLEFLIYFQGNSAPDKSGLPSDRFSAERTGGSVSTLTIQRTQQEDSAVYLCASRIAGGRGYNEQFFGPGTRLTVL.

This chain connects TRBV5-1 to TRBJ2-2, with a tentative D call TRBD2 (5 bases). The CDR3 loop spans 16 amino acids. The V gene lost 0 bases and the J gene lost 0 bases, with 9 bases spanning the gap. In germline, CDR1 is SGHRS, CDR2 YFSETQ. Written as DNA, the CDR3 is TGCGCCAGCAGCTTGGACGGGGTTTCGAACACCGGGGAGCTGTTTTTT. It encodes CASSLDGVSNTGELFF.